Following are 11 T cell receptor beta chains from one sample sequenced in a study of T cell repertoires in cytomegalovirus infection. One entry per CDR3 protein, called by TCRdb with MiXCR from the reads. This table has 510,000 or so distinct CDR3 sequences, about 30% appearing once. Sequencing was performed on PBMCs. Receptors originate from a human donor in good health (CMV status not recorded). Some clones in this sample may be carry-over from other donors' samples.

This rearrangement joins TRBV15 to TRBJ2-3; possible D gene TRBD1, 5 bases. V shed 5 bases and J shed 4 bases, with 10 bases lying between them. The CDR3 spans 13 residues. In germline, CDR1 is LNHNV, CDR2 YYDKDF (reference sequence). In nucleotides, the CDR3 is TGTGCCACCAGCTTCCGACAGCCAGATACGCAGTATTTT. It is translated as CATSFRQPDTQYF.

This clonotype occurred a few times. The rearrangement links TRBV24-1 to TRBJ1-2; TRBD1 matches at 8 bases. The CDR3 is made up of 18 amino acids. Per germline, CDR1 KGHDR and CDR2 SFDVKD. The V and J ends lost 3 bases and 6 bases, in that order; junction bases with no gene match: 17. CDR3 sequence: CATSDRTAGQGEGHGYTF. CDR3 bases: TGTGCCACCAGTGATCGAACCGCCGGACAGGGTGAGGGACATGGCTACACCTTC.

The CDR3 protein is CASSPSWGTDTQYF. In DNA form, the CDR3 reads TGTGCCAGCAGCCCTTCTTGGGGGACAGATACGCAGTATTTT. This chain connects TRBV11-2 to TRBJ2-3; D possibly uses TRBD1 or TRBD2 (5 bases each). V was clipped by 5 bases and J by 3 bases, with 12 bases between them. In germline, CDR1 is SGHAT, CDR2 FQNNGV. The CDR3 sequence is 14 residues long. The entire variable domain, with the rest obtained from reference TRBV11-2 and TRBJ2-3, is as follows: EAGVAQSPRYKIIEKRQSVAFWCNPISGHATLYWYQQILGQGPKLLIQFQNNGVVDDSQLPKDRFSAERLKGVDSTLKIQPAKLEDSAVYLCASSPSWGTDTQYFGPGTRLTVL.

J is TRBJ1-2 and V is TRBV7-4; D remains unclear. In germline, CDR1 is SGHVT, CDR2 SQSDAQ. V was pared by 1 base and J by 6 bases, with 12 bases between. The CDR3 sequence is 14 residues long. The CDR3 DNA reads as TGTGCCAGCAGCTTAGGTGCAGGAGGGAATGGCTACACCTTC. The encoded protein is CASSLGAGGNGYTF.

The gene calls are TRBV9 and TRBJ2-7; no clear D. The CDR3 is 13 amino acids. Germline V lookup: CDR1 SGDLS, CDR2 YYNGEE. V was pared by 10 bases and J by 2 bases, with 16 bases between. CDR3 loop: CAAQKARTYEQYV. Written as DNA, the CDR3 is TGTGCCGCCCAGAAGGCTCGGACCTACGAGCAGTACGTC.

The count of this clonotype is one. This chain connects TRBV30 to TRBJ1-5, with D hard to call. V was pared by 3 bases and J by 2 bases, with 20 bases between. The CDR3 has 17 amino acids. Looked up from germline, CDR1 is GTSNPN and CDR2 is SVGIG (reference sequence). CDR3 bases: TGTGCCTGGAGGGGAAATCCGGGTTTAGTCGGCAATCAGCCCCAGCATTTT. It yields the protein CAWRGNPGLVGNQPQHF.

This clonotype showed up just a few times. The rearrangement uses TRBV28 and TRBJ2-3; D not certain. The CDR3 is 13 residues long. CDR1 and CDR2 from the germline V gene are MDHEN and SYDVKM. Trimming took off 7 bases at V and 0 bases at J, with 8 bases between the two ends. DNA of the CDR3: TGTGCCAGCAATCCAGCTAGCACAGATACGCAGTATTTT. The encoded protein is CASNPASTDTQYF.

Many counts were recorded for this clonotype. J is TRBJ1-5 and V is TRBV7-6; D is unresolved. Trimming left V 3 bases short and J 4 bases short, with 7 bases between. This CDR3 is 13 amino acids long. CDR1 is SGHVS, CDR2 FNYEAQ, per germline. CDR3 coding DNA: TGTGCCAGCAGCTTGATTCAAAATCAGCCCCAGCATTTT. This gives the protein CASSLIQNQPQHF.

This chain joins TRBV6-5 and TRBJ2-3; either TRBD1 or TRBD2 may fit D (6 bases each). Germline V gives CDR1 MNHEY, CDR2 SVGAGI. Trimming pared 3 bases from V and 5 bases from J, leaving 18 bases between. The CDR3 extends over 16 amino acids. The CDR3 DNA follows: TGTGCCAGCAGTTATACGAGGGGGGTGGGGGAAGATACGCAGTATTTT. This sequence encodes CASSYTRGVGEDTQYF.

CDR3 nucleotides: TGTGCCAGCAGTGAAATTCGGAGGGACCAAGAGACCCAGTACTTC. Protein: CASSEIRRDQETQYF. V usage is TRBV25-1 and J usage is TRBJ2-5, with TRBD2 as a possible D gene (6 bases). Trimming left V 2 bases short and J 0 bases short, with 10 bases between. Germline V CDR1 and CDR2: MGHDK, SYGVNS. The CDR3 consists of 15 residues.

This chain connects TRBV6-1 to TRBJ2-7; a possible D gene is TRBD2 (6 bases). The ends were cut back, 6 bases at V and 3 bases at J, with 15 bases in the middle. The germline CDR1 and CDR2 sequences are MNHNS and SASEGT. The CDR3 is 14 residues long. In DNA, the CDR3 is TGTGCCAGCAGCCCCGGGAGTAGCGTCTACGAGCAGTACTTC. It encodes CASSPGSSVYEQYF.